The rows below give T cell receptor beta chains drawn from one sample of a study of shared clonotypes between healthy human individuals. The protocol was immunoSEQ multiplex PCR, while the TCRdb copy is restricted to in-frame clones and leaves out a portion. The repertoire holds 650,000 to 800,000 clones, with about two thirds as singletons. Sequenced sample: memory CD4+ T cells sorted from blood. The source of these receptors is a woman under 40 in good health. Each CDR3 is given with its conserved first and last residue. Fields, in order: V gene, D gene, clone size, J gene, CDR3 protein, CDR3 DNA. D genes are given only for firm matches. A clone size is listed for some rows: how often the clone was seen (once, few, many), or a class if it is expanded.

V: TRBV6-1
D: NA
size: NA
J: TRBJ1-3
CDR3: CASSEFRGLGNTIYF
DNA: TGTGCCAGCAGTGAATTTAGGGGTTTGGGAAACACCATATATTTT

V: TRBV4-1
D: NA
size: few
J: TRBJ1-2
CDR3: CASSQDPRSPTLAYGYTF
DNA: TGCGCCAGCAGCCAAGATCCGAGAAGCCCCACCTTAGCCTATGGCTACACCTTC

V: TRBV18
D: TRBD2
size: NA
J: TRBJ2-1
CDR3: CASSPGLDDEQFF
DNA: TGTGCCAGCTCACCAGGACTAGACGATGAGCAGTTCTTC

V: TRBV30
D: NA
size: NA
J: TRBJ2-7
CDR3: CAWSHAGHCYF
DNA: TGTGCCTGGAGTCACGCGGGACATTGCTACTTC

V: TRBV30
D: TRBD1
size: NA
J: TRBJ2-7
CDR3: CAWRAGGAGGYEQYF
DNA: TGTGCCTGGAGGGCAGGGGGCGCAGGCGGCTACGAGCAGTACTTC

V: TRBV7-6
D: NA
size: once
J: TRBJ2-5
CDR3: CASSVDPRETQYF
DNA: TGTGCCAGCAGCGTAGACCCGAGGGAGACCCAGTACTTC

V: TRBV20-1
D: NA
size: NA
J: TRBJ1-2
CDR3: CSAAGGYTF
DNA: TGCAGTGCTGCGGGCGGCTACACCTTC

V: TRBV4-1
D: NA
size: many
J: TRBJ1-3
CDR3: CASSHPGTAGNTIYF
DNA: TGCGCCAGCAGCCACCCGGGGACGGCTGGAAACACCATATATTTT

V: TRBV4-1
D: NA
size: NA
J: TRBJ2-4
CDR3: CASSHTGLAKNIQYF
DNA: TGCGCCAGCAGCCATACGGGACTAGCCAAAAACATTCAGTACTTC

V: TRBV14
D: NA
size: NA
J: TRBJ1-4
CDR3: CASNQQGSNEKLFF
DNA: TGTGCCAGCAACCAACAGGGTTCTAATGAAAAACTGTTTTTT

V: TRBV28
D: NA
size: NA
J: TRBJ1-2
CDR3: CAATRLGIYGYTF
DNA: TGTGCCGCAACAAGGTTAGGAATCTATGGCTACACCTTC

V: TRBV27
D: TRBD1
size: NA
J: TRBJ1-1
CDR3: CASSSLGTANTEAFF
DNA: TGTGCCAGCAGTTCGTTGGGGACAGCGAACACTGAAGCTTTCTTT

V: TRBV5-4
D: NA
size: few
J: TRBJ1-3
CDR3: CASSLAGGTHGNTIYF
DNA: TGTGCCAGCAGCTTGGCGGGCGGGACCCATGGAAACACCATATATTTT

V: TRBV11-2
D: NA
size: NA
J: TRBJ2-7
CDR3: CASSLSILALGYEQYF
DNA: TGTGCCAGCAGTTTATCGATCCTAGCGTTAGGCTACGAGCAGTACTTC

V: TRBV4-1
D: NA
size: NA
J: TRBJ2-3
CDR3: CASSQAAQSDTQYF
DNA: TGCGCCAGCAGCCAAGCCGCCCAGTCTGATACGCAGTATTTT

V: TRBV18
D: NA
size: NA
J: TRBJ2-1
CDR3: CASSQLGFEQFF
DNA: TGTGCCAGCTCGCAACTGGGGTTTGAGCAGTTCTTC

V: TRBV28
D: NA
size: NA
J: TRBJ1-5
CDR3: CASSRGSNNQPQHF
DNA: TGTGCCAGCAGTCGCGGGAGCAACAATCAGCCCCAGCATTTT

V: TRBV5-1
D: TRBD2
size: NA
J: TRBJ2-5
CDR3: CASSFDWLAGVQTQYF
DNA: TGCGCCAGCAGCTTCGATTGGCTAGCGGGAGTTCAGACCCAGTACTTC

V: TRBV5-1
D: NA
size: once
J: TRBJ2-3
CDR3: CASSQEGREPDADTQYF
DNA: TGCGCCAGCAGCCAGGAGGGGCGCGAGCCAGACGCAGATACGCAGTATTTT

V: TRBV19
D: TRBD1
size: few
J: TRBJ1-2
CDR3: CASSTTQGHYGYTF
DNA: TGTGCCAGTAGTACCACACAGGGGCACTATGGCTACACCTTC

V: TRBV7-9
D: NA
size: NA
J: TRBJ2-1
CDR3: CASSSQKLF
DNA: TGTGCCAGCAGCTCTCAGAAACTCTTC

V: TRBV6-1
D: TRBD2
size: NA
J: TRBJ2-1
CDR3: CASIAGVNEQFF
DNA: TGTGCCAGCATAGCGGGAGTCAATGAGCAGTTCTTC

V: TRBV2
D: TRBD1
size: few
J: TRBJ1-2
CDR3: CASSRQGDNYGYTF
DNA: TGTGCCAGCAGTAGACAGGGGGATAACTATGGCTACACCTTC

V: TRBV9
D: NA
size: NA
J: TRBJ1-1
CDR3: CASSVLGSGANTEAFF
DNA: TGTGCCAGCAGCGTATTGGGGTCTGGAGCAAACACTGAAGCTTTCTTT

V: TRBV28
D: TRBD2
size: few
J: TRBJ2-5
CDR3: CASRRAGTSGTWETQYF
DNA: TGTGCCAGCAGGAGAGCCGGGACTAGCGGGACTTGGGAGACCCAGTACTTC

V: TRBV28
D: NA
size: NA
J: TRBJ1-5
CDR3: CASSLRGARNQPQHF
DNA: TGTGCCAGCAGTTTACGGGGGGCTCGCAATCAGCCCCAGCATTTT

V: TRBV5-1
D: TRBD1
size: NA
J: TRBJ1-1
CDR3: CASSTGQGGNTEAFF
DNA: TGCGCCAGCAGCACCGGACAGGGAGGAAACACTGAAGCTTTCTTT